This TCR beta chain was obtained from a study of sequential checkpoint blockade in melanoma (dated by TCRdb to 2018 to 2020). In terms of the full investigation: In a 1:1 randomization, patients received either first-line nivolumab then ipilimumab (arm A) or ipilimumab then nivolumab (arm B). Maintenance nivolumab was given following each of the two trial sequences. For 20 to 25 patients, matched tumor biopsies were obtained before treatment and at week 13, following single-agent nivolumab (arm A) or ipilimumab (arm B). Roughly three quarters of the matched tumor biopsy pairs taken before and after treatment were from the same lesion. TCRbeta immunosequencing was performed on DNA from 85 to 100 pretreatment melanoma tumor samples. Results the study describes overall, beyond this receptor: Patients with increases in tumor T-cell fraction and clonality by week 13 were approximately 30 times more likely to achieve clinical benefit. Tumor T-cell fraction and clonality were found to correlate with PD-L1 staining and CD8+ T-cell counts but not with mutational load. Larger, independent patient cohorts are needed to validate the response-prediction model that combines TCR metrics and mutation burden. Within-arm analyses of tumor T-cell fraction were limited by small sample sizes and reduced statistical power. Among patients in arm A, the nivolumab-first arm, pretreatment tumor TIL clonality was associated with response (P = .04).

TCRbeta CDR3 regions were immunosequenced from genomic DNA with the immunoSEQ Assay. Before high-throughput sequencing, the genomic DNA was amplified using bias-controlled multiplex PCR. From the authors' description of their analysis: To quantify the absolute abundance of each unique TCRbeta CDR3 region, the sequences were collapsed and filtered. Clonality, defined as 1 minus Pielou's evenness, was calculated using only productive rearrangements. Tumor T-cell fraction was calculated by normalizing TCRbeta template counts to the amount of usable DNA, which was estimated from several housekeeping genes. A previously published method was used to identify clones whose frequencies were significantly greater in on-treatment samples than in baseline samples. This is the immuneACCESS table as TCRdb keeps it, with only in-frame sequences that have V and J called. A part of the clones is gone; compared with another copy, unresolved V genes explain less than half, and the rest is unexplained. The V and J calls and the clone size are those of that table, but D and trimming were determined from the DNA. The sample table contains roughly 9,300 clones; only one count was recorded for 25% to 30% of them. The ten largest clones represent 20% of the sample.

The treatment or condition label of this sample denotes: randomized to nivolumab then ipilimumab (arm A) or the reverse (arm B). Prior DNA-damaging chemotherapy had not been received by any trial patient. Samples were obtained from patients with melanoma enrolled in CheckMate 064, a randomized, open-label phase II trial of sequential checkpoint blockade. Genomic DNA from formalin-fixed paraffin-embedded (FFPE) tissue samples was used for tumor TCR sequencing. The sample holds a few counts of this clone. The target of this receptor is not known. Base quality data are lacking; no much larger clone is found one base away. The CDR3 runs 15 amino acids, cysteine and phenylalanine included. Only the CDR3 portion is preserved as DNA: 45 bases, with reading frame beginning at the first base. In the germline V gene, CDR1 corresponds to SGHNT and CDR2 to YENEEA. V is trimmed back by 1 base and J by 2 bases, and the junction contains 3 bases that no gene match accounts for.

The rearrangement combines TRBV11-3 with TRBJ2-3, and TRBD1 aligns with 7 junction nucleotides. This clonotype originated in a human donor with melanoma. The source was tumor tissue (inferred from file names), collected from a patient given nivolumab and ipilimumab in sequence. The CDR3 region reads CASSLGDSLTDTQYF. Here is the DNA: TGTGCCAGCAGCTTAGGGGACAGTCTCACAGATACGCAGTATTTT. When the CDR3 is completed using the reference TRBV11-3 and TRBJ2-3 genes on either side, the full variable domain is EAGVVQSPRYKIIEKKQPVAFWCNPISGHNTLYWYLQNLGQGPELLIRYENEEAVDDSQLPKDRFSAERLKGVDSTLKIQPAELGDSAVYLCASSLGDSLTDTQYFGPGTRLTVL.